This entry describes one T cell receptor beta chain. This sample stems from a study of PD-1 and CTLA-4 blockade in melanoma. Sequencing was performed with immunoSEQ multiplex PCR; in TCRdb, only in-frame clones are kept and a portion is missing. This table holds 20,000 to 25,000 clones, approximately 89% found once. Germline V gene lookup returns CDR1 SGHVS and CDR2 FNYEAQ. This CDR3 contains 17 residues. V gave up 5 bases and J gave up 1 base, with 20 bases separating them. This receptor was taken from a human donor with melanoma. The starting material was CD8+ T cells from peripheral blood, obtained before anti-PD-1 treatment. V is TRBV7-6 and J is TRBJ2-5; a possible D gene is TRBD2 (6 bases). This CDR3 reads CASSPRPPAGRQETQYF. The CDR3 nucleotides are TGTGCCAGCAGCCCTAGGCCACCAGCGGGCCGCCAAGAGACCCAGTACTTC.